Listed below are T cell receptor beta chains from one sample, sequenced in a study of cytomegalovirus exposure and HLA in healthy donors. Produced via immunoSEQ multiplex PCR; TCRdb's table is partial and in-frame only. Of about 160,000 clones listed, almost 80% are singletons. The specimen sequenced was PBMCs. The receptor set was obtained from a woman between 50 and 59 years old in good health and CMV-seronegative. Both conserved end residues are part of each CDR3. Fields, in order: D gene, clone size, J gene, V gene, CDR3 length, CDR3 protein, CDR3 DNA. A D gene is named only where the DNA matches it firmly. Clone size is shown for a subset of rows, as once, few, many or a class of expanded clone.

>TRBD2|-|TRBJ2-7|TRBV5-4|16
CASSLVGSGAAYEQYF
TGTGCCAGCAGCTTGGTTGGCAGCGGGGCGGCCTACGAGCAGTACTTC
>-|few|TRBJ2-1|TRBV7-9|12
CASSHGAREQFF
TGTGCCAGCAGCCATGGGGCGAGGGAGCAGTTCTTC
>TRBD1|-|TRBJ2-5|TRBV5-1|14
CASSSGTVQETQYF
TGCGCCAGCAGCTCGGGGACAGTCCAAGAGACCCAGTACTTC
>TRBD2|-|TRBJ2-3|TRBV5-6|15
CASSLVSGSVDTQYF
TGTGCCAGCAGCTTGGTTAGCGGGAGTGTAGATACGCAGTATTTT
>-|-|TRBJ2-1|TRBV5-1|13
CASSLDRANEQFF
TGCGCCAGCAGCTTGGACAGGGCAAATGAGCAGTTCTTC
>TRBD1|once|TRBJ2-7|TRBV5-1|14
CASSQAGTDYEQYF
TGCGCCAGCAGCCAGGCCGGGACAGACTACGAGCAGTACTTC
>TRBD2|once|TRBJ2-7|TRBV4-3|16
CASSQDLTSGGYEQYF
TGCGCCAGCAGCCAAGATCTGACTAGCGGGGGGTACGAGCAGTACTTC
>TRBD1|-|TRBJ1-2|TRBV7-8|16
CASSVGQGAINYGYTF
TGTGCCAGCAGCGTCGGACAGGGAGCTATTAACTATGGCTACACCTTC
>-|-|TRBJ1-1|TRBV7-9|12
CASTTGYTEAFF
TGTGCCAGTACAACAGGGTACACTGAAGCTTTCTTT
>-|-|TRBJ2-3|TRBV4-3|15
CASSQGEWVTDTQYF
TGCGCCAGCAGCCAAGGGGAGTGGGTCACAGATACGCAGTATTTT
>-|-|TRBJ1-6|TRBV7-9|13
CASNSQAGSPLHF
TGTGCCAGCAACTCTCAGGCGGGCTCACCCCTCCACTTT
>-|few|TRBJ1-2|TRBV6-5|12
CASSKNRAGYTF
TGTGCCAGCAGCAAAAACAGGGCTGGCTACACCTTC
>-|-|TRBJ1-6|TRBV7-2|15
CASSLIGQYNSPLHF
TGTGCCAGCAGCTTAATCGGACAGTATAATTCACCCCTCCACTTT
>TRBD2|-|TRBJ2-1|TRBV6-5|15
CASRLAGVLYNEQFF
TGTGCCAGCAGACTAGCGGGAGTTCTCTACAATGAGCAGTTCTTC
>TRBD1|-|TRBJ2-1|TRBV27|16
CASTFLYGQGPNEQFF
TGTGCCAGCACTTTCCTGTATGGACAGGGGCCCAATGAGCAGTTCTTC
>-|-|TRBJ1-6|TRBV27|15
CASSRDTGDNSPLHF
TGTGCCAGCAGTAGGGACACAGGTGATAATTCGCCCCTCCACTTT
>TRBD2|-|TRBJ2-3|TRBV5-4|16
CASSLRTSVTSDTQYF
TGTGCCAGCAGCTTGCGGACTAGCGTAACGTCGGATACGCAGTATTTT
>TRBD1|-|TRBJ1-2|TRBV7-2|13
CASSLGQNYGYTF
TGTGCCAGCAGCTTGGGACAGAACTATGGCTACACCTTC
>TRBD1|-|TRBJ2-7|TRBV4-3|14
CASSHGQGPYEQYF
TGCGCCAGCAGCCACGGACAGGGTCCCTACGAGCAGTACTTC
>TRBD2|-|TRBJ2-1|TRBV7-9|16
CASSLVSGSSYNEQFF
TGTGCCAGCAGCTTAGTCAGCGGGAGCTCCTACAATGAGCAGTTCTTC
>-|-|TRBJ1-5|TRBV18|15
CASSPQGLSNQPQHF
TGTGCCAGCTCACCACAGGGGTTGAGCAATCAGCCCCAGCATTTT
>TRBD2|-|TRBJ2-7|TRBV7-8|14
CASSPGLAVYEQYF
TGTGCCAGCAGCCCTGGACTAGCGGTCTACGAGCAGTACTTC
>-|-|TRBJ2-7|TRBV25-1|14
CASSRAGSSYEQYF
TGTGCCAGCAGTAGGGCGGGGAGCTCCTACGAGCAGTACTTC
>-|-|TRBJ1-1|TRBV2|13
CASSERSSTEAFF
TGTGCCAGCAGTGAGAGGAGCAGCACTGAAGCTTTCTTT
>-|-|TRBJ2-5|TRBV7-7|12
CASSLDRETQYF
TGTGCCAGCAGCTTAGATCGAGAGACCCAGTACTTC
>TRBD1|-|TRBJ2-7|TRBV7-2|15
CASSPRGTGTYEQYF
TGTGCCAGCAGCCCTCGAGGGACAGGGACCTACGAGCAGTACTTC
>-|-|TRBJ1-1|TRBV6-1|14
CASSSWSSGTEAFF
TGTGCCAGCAGTAGTTGGTCCTCGGGCACTGAAGCTTTCTTT
>-|-|TRBJ2-3|TRBV19|15
CASSIQWGDTDTQYF
TGTGCCAGTAGTATTCAATGGGGCGACACAGATACGCAGTATTTT
>TRBD1|-|TRBJ1-5|TRBV5-4|18
CASSYLRDRGRGNQPQHF
TGTGCCAGCAGCTACTTACGAGACAGGGGGCGAGGCAATCAGCCCCAGCATTTT
>TRBD1|-|TRBJ2-5|TRBV5-6|15
CASSLMSQGQETQYF
TGTGCCAGCAGCTTGATGTCACAGGGGCAAGAGACCCAGTACTTC
>TRBD1|-|TRBJ1-1|TRBV2|14
CASTGQGANTEAFF
TGTGCCAGCACGGGCCAGGGGGCGAACACTGAAGCTTTCTTT
>TRBD1|-|TRBJ1-5|TRBV28|14
CASRPGQGWQPQHF
TGTGCCAGCAGGCCCGGACAGGGTTGGCAGCCCCAGCATTTT
>-|-|TRBJ1-3|TRBV4-3|14
CASSQSGAGNTIYF
TGCGCCAGCAGCCAATCCGGGGCTGGAAACACCATATATTTT
>-|-|TRBJ1-2|TRBV21-1|19
CASSKGLTLGQGHTYGYTF
TGTGCCAGCAGCAAAGGACTGACCCTCGGACAGGGGCACACCTATGGCTACACCTTC
>TRBD2|-|TRBJ2-1|TRBV7-2|19
CASSSGTSGTLSSYNEQFF
TGTGCCAGCAGCTCCGGGACTAGCGGGACCCTTAGCTCCTACAATGAGCAGTTCTTC
>-|-|TRBJ2-7|TRBV5-1|13
CASSFGQYYEQYF
TGCGCCAGCAGCTTCGGACAGTACTACGAGCAGTACTTC
>-|few|TRBJ1-3|TRBV5-6|17
CASSLLGGVGSGNTIYF
TGTGCCAGCAGCTTGTTAGGGGGGGTTGGCTCTGGAAACACCATATATTTT
>-|-|TRBJ1-2|TRBV5-4|14
CASSLVGANYGYTF
TGTGCCAGCAGCTTGGTAGGAGCGAACTATGGCTACACCTTC
>TRBD1|-|TRBJ2-3|TRBV6-5|15
CASGNRQGRTDTQYF
TGTGCCAGCGGAAACCGACAGGGGCGGACAGATACGCAGTATTTT
>-|-|TRBJ2-1|TRBV5-1|14
CASSGAGGYNEQFF
TGCGCCAGCAGTGGGGCTGGTGGCTACAATGAGCAGTTCTTC
>TRBD1|-|TRBJ2-2|TRBV2|15
CASASTGANTGELFF
TGTGCCAGCGCCTCGACAGGGGCGAACACCGGGGAGCTGTTTTTT
>-|-|TRBJ2-3|TRBV9|15
CASSVVRGATDTQYF
TGTGCCAGCAGCGTAGTCAGGGGGGCCACAGATACGCAGTATTTT
>-|few|TRBJ2-1|TRBV5-8|16
CASSLYVTDIYNEQFF
TGTGCCAGCAGCTTGTATGTCACAGACATCTACAATGAGCAGTTCTTC
>-|-|TRBJ1-2|TRBV6-5|15
CASSYFAGDYYGYTF
TGTGCCAGCAGTTATTTCGCGGGGGATTACTATGGCTACACCTTC